This T cell receptor (beta chain) emerged from a study of blood T cells in healthy people across ages. The study, taken as a whole, reports: Conclusively comparing naive with antigen-experienced cells was impossible with unsorted PBMCs.

Remarks on this clonotype: Its antigen is currently unknown.

Trimming removed 3 bases at V and 7 bases at J, with 27 bases between. This CDR3 has 17 amino acids. Germline CDR1 DFQATT, CDR2 SNEGSKA (reference sequence). Next came a second PCR, run for about 7 to 11 cycles, which used a sample-barcoded 5' primer along with a J-beta primer mix. Each cDNA molecule carried a tag from a template-switch adaptor that contained 12 random nucleotides. Per sample, CDR3-containing paired-end reads numbered at least 2.5 million. TCRdb ran MiXCR on the 5' RACE reads and lists one entry per CDR3 protein. The table lists 1.8 million or so distinct CDR3 sequences, roughly two fifths of them singletons.

The V and J genes are TRBV20-1 and TRBJ1-2; D unclear. Sequencing was done on a sample of blood. The clonotype comes from a human donor in good health. In DNA form, the CDR3 reads TGCAGTGCTAGGGAAACCGGACTCTACCCACCCTGGGGTGGCTACACCTTC. This gives the protein CSARETGLYPPWGGYTF.